These 15 T cell receptor beta chains were sequenced from one sample in a study of radiotherapy plus CTLA-4 blockade in lung cancer. Data came from immunoSEQ multiplex PCR; TCRdb stores just in-frame clones and leaves some out. The sample includes 55,000 to 70,000 clones, 70% to 80% of them seen just once. The source was peripheral blood, collected from a patient treated with radiotherapy plus ipilimumab. The receptor set was obtained from a human donor with non-small cell lung cancer who had a complete response to radiotherapy plus ipilimumab.

V and J are TRBV20-1 and TRBJ2-5, with TRBD1 matching over 9 bases. The J call may be in error: the DNA end matches TRBJ2-7 better. The CDR3 totals 11 residues. Germline loops: CDR1 DFQATT, CDR2 SNEGSKA (reference sequence). CDR3 loop: CSVDRGYEQYF. The DNA of the CDR3 is TGCAGTGTGGACAGGGGATACGAGCAGTACTTC.

This CDR3 is CASSLGQGAWEPQHF. In nucleotides, the CDR3 is TGTGCCAGCAGCCTCGGCCAGGGGGCTTGGGAGCCCCAGCATTTT. V and J are TRBV2 and TRBJ1-5; TRBD1 agrees at 8 bases. There are 15 residues in the CDR3. V dropped 6 bases and J dropped 8; count of bases not matched to a gene: 12. Germline V CDR1 and CDR2: SNHLY, FYNNEI.

The chain is built from TRBV6-1 and TRBJ2-7; 7 positions match TRBD1. Germline assignment: CDR1 MNHNS and CDR2 SASEGT. This CDR3 region has 15 residues. V dropped 5 bases and J dropped 2; count of bases not matched to a gene: 9. CDR3 loop: CASSRGETGTYEQYV. Written as DNA, the CDR3 is TGTGCCAGCAGTCGAGGGGAGACAGGGACCTACGAGCAGTACGTC.

J is TRBJ2-1 and V is TRBV19; 10 bases map to TRBD2. There are 15 residues in the CDR3. Trimming cost V 5 bases and J 7 bases; bases outside gene matches: 8. Per germline, CDR1 LNHDA and CDR2 SQIVND (reference sequence). CDR3 nucleotides: TGTGCCAGTAGTTCCCTAGCGGGAGCCCGGAATGAGCAGTTCTTC. Translation gives CASSSLAGARNEQFF. The full variable domain, in which reference TRBV19 and TRBJ2-1 provide the parts outside the CDR3, is DGGITQSPKYLFRKEGQNVTLSCEQNLNHDAMYWYRQDPGQGLRLIYYSQIVNDFQKGDIAEGYSVSREKKESFPLTVTSAQKNPTAFYLCASSSLAGARNEQFFGPGTRLTVL.

This clone was counted a few times. The chain has TRBV19 and TRBJ1-4; 10 positions agree with TRBD1. CDR3 length: 17 amino acids. J lost 0 bases, V lost 5 bases, and 6 bases had no gene match. Germline CDR1 LNHDA, CDR2 SQIVND (reference sequence). The chain's CDR3 is CASSLGQGVSTNEKLFF. The CDR3 DNA reads as TGTGCCAGTAGTCTCGGACAGGGGGTTTCAACTAATGAAAAACTGTTTTTT.

The chain employs TRBV27 and TRBJ1-5; D gene uncertain. CDR1 is MNHEY and CDR2 is SMNVEV in the germline V gene (reference sequence). The V gene lost 1 base and the J gene lost 4 bases, with 8 bases spanning the gap. This CDR3 contains 14 residues. The CDR3: CASSLFIGNQPQHF. The CDR3 DNA is TGTGCCAGCAGTTTATTTATCGGTAATCAGCCCCAGCATTTT.

This clone came up a few times. The rearrangement uses TRBV19 and TRBJ1-5, with 8 bases identical to TRBD1. The CDR3 sequence is 15 residues long. Germline CDR1 LNHDA, CDR2 SQIVND (reference sequence). With V trimmed by 7 bases and J by 6 bases, 11 bases remained unmatched. The DNA of the CDR3 is TGTGCCAGTACCGGGGACAGGTTTTCGGGTCAGCCCCAGCATTTT. It is translated as CASTGDRFSGQPQHF.

The chain combines TRBV12-1 with TRBJ1-4. TRBV12-1 is a pseudogene segment. The length of the CDR3 is 14 residues. The CDR3 nucleotides read TGTGCCAGCCCCCGGGCTCTTCGGAGGGAAAAACTGTTTTTT. Protein: CASPRALRREKLFF.

The gene calls are TRBV5-1 and TRBJ2-6; 11 positions agree with TRBD2. With 4 bases clipped from V and 0 bases from J, the junction kept 3 bases outside the gene matches. The CDR3 is 17 amino acids. Germline V gives CDR1 SGHRS, CDR2 YFSETQ. CDR3 protein: CASSRLAGFSGANVLTF. The DNA for the CDR3 is TGCGCCAGCAGCCGACTAGCGGGGTTCTCTGGGGCCAACGTCCTGACTTTC.

The rearrangement links TRBV27 to TRBJ2-1, with TRBD1 identical over 7 bases. The germline gives CDR1 MNHEY, CDR2 SMNVEV (reference sequence). The CDR3 totals 14 residues. V was pared by 2 bases and J by 6 bases, with 4 bases of the junction left unmatched. This CDR3 reads CASSLRAGGNEQFF. The CDR3, as DNA: TGTGCCAGCAGTTTACGGGCAGGGGGCAATGAGCAGTTCTTC.

The J gene is TRBJ2-1, the V gene TRBV2, with 12 bases aligning to TRBD2. The CDR3 extends over 14 amino acids. Germline values: CDR1 SNHLY, CDR2 FYNNEI. The J segment lost 7 bases and the V segment lost 5 bases, leaving 3 bases of the junction unmatched. In DNA form, the CDR3 reads TGTGCCAGCAGTCCCGGACTAGCGGGGAATGAGCAGTTCTTC. Translating gives CASSPGLAGNEQFF.

Here the CDR3 reads CASSLGWGAGVNTEAFF. CDR3 bases: TGTGCCAGCAGCTTAGGCTGGGGCGCAGGAGTGAACACTGAAGCTTTCTTT. V usage is TRBV7-2 and J usage is TRBJ1-1; a possible D gene is TRBD1 (5 bases). This CDR3 region has 17 residues. The germline CDR1 and CDR2 sequences are SGHTA and FQGNSA. V was trimmed by 1 base and J by 0 bases, leaving 15 bases between them.

V usage is TRBV6-4 and J usage is TRBJ2-1; weak D call: TRBD2 (6 bases). Germline-derived CDR1 and CDR2 are MRHNA and SNTAGT. Between the trimmed V and J ends, which lost 3 bases and 3 bases, there was a span of 12 bases. The CDR3 covers 15 residues. In DNA, the CDR3 is TGTGCCAGCAGTGAAGGGGCTAGCGACTACAATGAGCAGTTCTTC. This translates into CASSEGASDYNEQFF.

J is TRBJ2-3 and V is TRBV11-3; 7 positions agree with TRBD2. The length of the CDR3 is 15 residues. Germline V gene data show CDR1 as SGHNT and CDR2 as YENEEA. The V gene end was trimmed by 4 bases and the J gene end by 3 bases; junction bases not matched to a gene: 7. The CDR3 region is CASSSGLGQTDTQYF. The CDR3 nucleotides are TGTGCCAGCAGCTCCGGACTAGGGCAAACAGATACGCAGTATTTT.

This clone was seen a few times. This sequence joins TRBV4-1 and TRBJ2-1; no reliable D call. This CDR3 has 14 residues. Germline V CDR1 and CDR2: MGHRA, YSYEKL. Deletions cut 1 base from V and 9 bases from J, with 13 bases between. As DNA, the CDR3 is TGCGCCAGCAGCCAAGGAGGTGATATCAGTGAGCAGTTCTTC. This codes for CASSQGGDISEQFF.